This T cell receptor (beta chain) is from a study of T cells in Graves' hyperthyroidism and ophthalmopathy. General study findings and limits: Separating ophthalmopathy from stable hyperthyroidism was achieved by a 13 V-J model.

Details on this clonotype: What it binds is unknown.

There were TCR beta CDR3 regions amplified from RNA transcripts. A first-round RT-PCR of the TCR CDR3 used the HTBI primer set. TCRdb processed the multiplex PCR reads anew with MiXCR; each CDR3 protein has one entry. The table lists roughly 800,000 distinct CDR3 sequences, 38% of them singletons. Diagnoses used clinical symptoms, serum thyroxine and TRAb, thyroid ultrasound and orbital computed tomography. V lost 5 bases and J 8 bases, leaving 15 bases between the germline ends. The CDR3 runs 13 residues. Germline V gives CDR1 SEHNR, CDR2 FQNEAQ (reference sequence). Sequenced material: blood. The V gene is TRBV7-9, the J gene TRBJ1-2; D call uncertain. This sequence originates from a man between 18 and 35 years old with Graves' hyperthyroidism. The chain's CDR3 is CASSLPRDVGYTF. The DNA for the CDR3 is TGTGCCAGCAGCCTACCAAGGGATGTGGGCTACACCTTC.